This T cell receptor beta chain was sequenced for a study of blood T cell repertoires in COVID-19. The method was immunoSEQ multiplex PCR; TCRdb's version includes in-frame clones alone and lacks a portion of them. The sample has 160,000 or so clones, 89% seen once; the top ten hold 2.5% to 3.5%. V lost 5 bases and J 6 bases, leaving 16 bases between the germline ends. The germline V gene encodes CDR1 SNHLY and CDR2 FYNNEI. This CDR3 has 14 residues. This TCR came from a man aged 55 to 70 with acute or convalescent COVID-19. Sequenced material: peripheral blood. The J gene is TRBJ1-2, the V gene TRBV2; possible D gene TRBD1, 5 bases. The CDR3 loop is CASSPTRQLDGYTF. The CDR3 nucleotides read TGTGCCAGCAGTCCCACGAGACAGCTCGATGGCTACACCTTC.